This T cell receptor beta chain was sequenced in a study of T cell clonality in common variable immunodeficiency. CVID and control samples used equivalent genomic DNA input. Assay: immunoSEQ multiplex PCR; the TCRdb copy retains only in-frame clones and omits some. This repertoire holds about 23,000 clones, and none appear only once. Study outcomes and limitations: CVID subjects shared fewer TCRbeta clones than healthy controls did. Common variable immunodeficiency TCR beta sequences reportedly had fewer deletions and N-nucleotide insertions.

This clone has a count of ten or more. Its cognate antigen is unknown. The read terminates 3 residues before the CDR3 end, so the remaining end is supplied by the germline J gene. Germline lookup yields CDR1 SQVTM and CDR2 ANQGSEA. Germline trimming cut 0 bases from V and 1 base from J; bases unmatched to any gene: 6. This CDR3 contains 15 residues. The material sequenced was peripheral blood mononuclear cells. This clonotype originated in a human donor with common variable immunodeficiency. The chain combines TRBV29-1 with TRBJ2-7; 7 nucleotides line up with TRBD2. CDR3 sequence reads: CSVEDPGTTSYEQYF. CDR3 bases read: TGCAGCGTTGAAGATCCCGGGACTACGTCCTACGAG.